These 27 T cell receptor beta chains originate from one sample sequenced in a study of HIV-infected patients and healthy controls. No cell fractionation was done, so the repertoire covers all unsorted peripheral blood T cells. cDNA was made from roughly 500 ng RNA using alpha and beta constant primers. Each of the alpha and beta chains got its own library through chain-specific third strand synthesis with indices. TCRdb re-analysed the 5' RACE reads in MiXCR, keeping a single row per CDR3 protein. The sample carries around 9,800 distinct CDR3 sequences, 7.3% recorded once. The sample consisted of blood, taken before antiretroviral therapy. The receptors were sampled from an adult with HIV infection.

The sample holds many counts of this clonotype. The chain links TRBV5-1 to TRBJ2-7; D may be TRBD1 (5 bases). CDR1 is SGHRS, CDR2 YFSETQ, per germline. This CDR3 spans 12 amino acids. The V end was cut by 4 bases, the J end by 2 bases, with 7 bases between. CDR3 region: CASSPDTYEQYF. CDR3 DNA: TGCGCCAGCAGCCCGGACACCTACGAGCAGTACTTC.

In its sample, this clonotype was seen a few times. The CDR3 is CASSYGQGNTIYF. The CDR3 bases are TGTGCCAGCAGTTACGGACAGGGAAACACCATATATTTT. The gene calls are TRBV6-5 and TRBJ1-3, with D tentatively TRBD1 (6 bases). The CDR3 has 13 amino acids. Trimming stripped 2 bases from V and 4 bases from J, with 6 bases between. From germline, CDR1 is MNHEY and CDR2 SVGAGI.

Within the sample, this clonotype is medium-sized (0.01 to 0.1%). The chain is built from TRBV6-5 and TRBJ2-1; D is tentatively TRBD1 or TRBD2 (6 bases each). Trimming left V 4 bases short and J 0 bases short, with 13 bases between. CDR1 is MNHEY, CDR2 SVGAGI, per germline. The length of the CDR3 is 16 residues. The CDR3 here is CASSSEGDPSYNEQFF. In DNA form, the CDR3 reads TGTGCCAGCAGTTCGGAGGGGGATCCCTCCTACAATGAGCAGTTCTTC.

V gene TRBV20-1 combines with J gene TRBJ1-1; D gene ambiguous. Between the trimmed V and J ends, which lost 3 bases and 2 bases, there was a span of 7 bases. Germline values: CDR1 DFQATT, CDR2 SNEGSKA (reference sequence). The CDR3 is made up of 12 amino acids. The CDR3 nucleotides read TGCAGTGCTAGGTCCCTCAACACTGAAGCTTTCTTT. This translates into CSARSLNTEAFF.

This clonotype was seen a few times. The chain combines TRBV6-2 or TRBV6-3 with TRBJ2-5; D gene ambiguous. This CDR3 contains 13 residues. In germline, CDR1 is MNHEY, CDR2 SVGEGT. The V gene lost 3 bases and the J gene lost 5 bases, with 10 bases spanning the gap. The DNA of the CDR3 is TGTGCCAGCAGTTATCAGGAGCTTGAGACCCAGTACTTC. This codes for CASSYQELETQYF.

By its share, this clonotype is medium-sized. This chain joins TRBV14 and TRBJ1-1; no reliable D call. Deletions cut 1 base from V and 0 bases from J, with 0 bases between. This CDR3 is 12 amino acids long. Looked up from germline, CDR1 is SGHDN and CDR2 is FVKESK. The CDR3 DNA reads as TGTGCCAGCAGCCAAGTGAACACTGAAGCTTTCTTT. This codes for CASSQVNTEAFF.

This clonotype was recorded many times. J is TRBJ2-2 and V is TRBV5-4, with D hard to call. The germline CDR1 and CDR2 sequences are SGHNT and YYREEE (reference sequence). The CDR3 loop spans 14 amino acids. V lost 2 bases, J lost 2 bases, and 7 bases lay in between. CDR3 in DNA: TGTGCCAGCAGCTTTGGCGGAAACACCGGGGAGCTGTTTTTT. Translated, it gives CASSFGGNTGELFF.

In regard to this clonotype: A much larger clone lies one base from this, so it may be a read error. The chain employs TRBV6-2 or TRBV6-3 and TRBJ1-1; no clear D. Trimming took off 0 bases at V and 4 bases at J, with 18 bases between the two ends. Germline values: CDR1 MNHEY, CDR2 SVGEGT. There are 17 residues in the CDR3. The CDR3 is CASSYSTQLKGATEAFF. The CDR3 DNA reads as TGTGCCAGCAGTTACTCGACTCAACTCAAAGGAGCCACTGAAGCTTTCTTT.

This clonotype was seen ten or more times. This chain uses TRBV7-9 with TRBJ1-1; tentatively, D is TRBD1 (6 bases). CDR1 is SEHNR, CDR2 FQNEAQ, per germline (reference sequence). This CDR3 region has 15 residues. The germline V and J ends were trimmed by 5 bases and 2 bases, with 15 bases remaining between them. CDR3 DNA sequence: TGTGCCAGCAGCGCCCTACAGGGTTTAAACACTGAAGCTTTCTTT. Translating it yields CASSALQGLNTEAFF.

There are many counts of this clonotype. The chain couples TRBV7-2 to TRBJ1-3; TRBD1 might be the D (5 bases). There are 17 residues in the CDR3. The germline V and J ends were trimmed by 3 bases and 4 bases, with 19 bases remaining between them. Germline V CDR1 and CDR2: SGHTA, FQGNSA. CDR3 coding DNA: TGTGCCAGCAGCTTGGTTCAGGGCGAACTCCTCGGAAACACCATATATTTT. Its protein product is CASSLVQGELLGNTIYF.

This clonotype was recorded many times. The V and J genes are TRBV7-2 and TRBJ2-2, with D possibly called TRBD1 or TRBD2 (5 bases each). V was pared by 7 bases and J by 3 bases, with 12 bases between. The length of the CDR3 is 14 residues. The V gene's germline CDR1 is SGHTA and CDR2 FQGNSA. The CDR3 is CASIRGRDTGELFF. The CDR3 DNA is TGTGCCAGCATCCGGGGACGGGACACCGGGGAGCTGTTTTTT.

At least ten counts were recorded for this clonotype. The chain recombines TRBV19 with TRBJ1-1; D is possibly TRBD1 (5 bases). The CDR3 consists of 19 residues. Trimming shortened V by 5 bases and J by 0 bases, and 25 bases separated the two germline ends. Germline V gene lookup returns CDR1 LNHDA and CDR2 SQIVND (reference sequence). CDR3 DNA: TGTGCCAGTAGTCCCCCCCGGTGGGGCCGGTCTTCTATGAACACTGAAGCTTTCTTT. Translating gives CASSPPRWGRSSMNTEAFF.

This clonotype was picked up many times. The chain employs TRBV6-5 and TRBJ2-7; the match to TRBD2 covers 10 bases. The CDR3 totals 16 residues. Trimming took 0 bases from V and 0 from J; bases not matched to a gene: 2. Germline V lookup: CDR1 MNHEY, CDR2 SVGAGI. The DNA for the CDR3 is TGTGCCAGCAGTTACTCGGGGACTAGCGCCTCCTACGAGCAGTACTTC. Translating gives CASSYSGTSASYEQYF.

This clonotype was found many times. The chain is built from TRBV20-1 and TRBJ2-1, with 7 bases identical to TRBD1. This CDR3 spans 17 amino acids. Losses at the gene ends were 0 bases for V and 3 bases for J; bases not matched to a gene: 11. CDR1 DFQATT and CDR2 SNEGSKA come from the germline V gene (reference sequence). CDR3 sequence reads: CSARDAMTGLLYNEQFF. CDR3 nucleotides: TGCAGTGCTAGAGATGCGATGACAGGGTTGCTCTACAATGAGCAGTTCTTC.

This clonotype is judged medium-sized (0.01 to 0.1%). The genes are TRBV7-2 and TRBJ2-5; 7 nucleotides agree with TRBD2. V lost 4 bases and J lost 7; bases outside the gene matches: 6. Germline V gene sequence: CDR1 SGHTA, CDR2 FQGNSA. CDR3 size: 13 residues. This chain's CDR3 is CASSSAGPGTQYF. CDR3 nucleotide sequence: TGTGCCAGCAGCTCAGCGGGGCCCGGGACCCAGTACTTC.

This clonotype was seen repeatedly, ten times or more. The V call is TRBV7-2, the J call TRBJ1-5; no definite D call. The CDR3 is 13 amino acids. Germline CDR1 SGHTA, CDR2 FQGNSA. V lost 5 bases, J lost 5 bases, and 10 bases lay in between. DNA for the CDR3: TGTGCCAGCAGCCCCGACATGGATCAGCCCCAGCATTTT. The encoded protein is CASSPDMDQPQHF.

This clonotype was observed a handful of times. This chain connects TRBV5-1 to TRBJ2-5; no clear D. The CDR3 extends over 12 amino acids. Trimming left V 5 bases short and J 2 bases short, with 7 bases between. CDR1 is SGHRS and CDR2 is YFSETQ in the germline V gene. The CDR3 DNA sequence: TGCGCCAGCAGTGATCCGCAAGAGACCCAGTACTTC. Translation gives CASSDPQETQYF.

The sample holds many counts of this clonotype. The chain couples TRBV10-3 to TRBJ1-6; 7 bases are shared with TRBD1. Germline V gene sequence: CDR1 ENHRY, CDR2 SYGVKD. This CDR3 comprises 13 residues. V was pared by 7 bases and J by 10 bases, with 7 bases of the junction left unmatched. The CDR3 sequence is CAITGQVESPLHF. CDR3 DNA: TGTGCCATCACCGGACAGGTCGAGTCACCCCTCCACTTT.

This clonotype has at least ten counts. The rearrangement uses TRBV20-1 and TRBJ2-5; 7 bases match TRBD1. The CDR3 loop spans 13 amino acids. Germline assignment: CDR1 DFQATT and CDR2 SNEGSKA (reference sequence). The ends lost 6 bases at V and 5 bases at J; junction bases unmatched: 9. CDR3 coding DNA: TGCAGTGCGCTCCAGGGGGTTGGGGAGACCCAGTACTTC. It translates to CSALQGVGETQYF.

This clonotype was detected many times. For the CDR3, the DNA is TGTGCCAGCCGGGGGGGGAGCTCCTACAATGAGCAGTTCTTC. Amino acids: CASRGGSSYNEQFF. This chain uses TRBV2 with TRBJ2-1; 8 bases fit TRBD2. In germline, CDR1 is SNHLY, CDR2 FYNNEI. V was clipped by 8 bases and J by 0 bases; unmatched bases: 3. The CDR3 is made up of 14 amino acids.

This clonotype occurred many times. The V call is TRBV5-1, the J call TRBJ1-2; a possible D gene is TRBD1 (6 bases). CDR3 length equals 13 residues. Trimming stripped 2 bases from V and 6 bases from J, with 11 bases between. Germline CDR1 and CDR2: SGHRS and YFSETQ. The CDR3 is CASSLQGRDGYTF. The CDR3 DNA reads as TGCGCCAGCAGCTTACAGGGTAGAGATGGCTACACCTTC. The variable domain in full, completed from reference TRBV5-1 and TRBJ1-2, reads KAGVTQTPRYLIKTRGQQVTLSCSPISGHRSVSWYQQTPGQGLQFLFEYFSETQRNKGNFPGRFSGRQFSNSRSEMNVSTLELGDSALYLCASSLQGRDGYTFGSGTRLTVV.

This clonotype was seen ten or more times. This chain uses TRBV9 with TRBJ2-3, with 11 positions matching TRBD2. This CDR3 has 16 residues. CDR1 is SGDLS and CDR2 is YYNGEE in the germline V gene. The ends lost 4 bases at V and 2 bases at J; junction bases unmatched: 6. The CDR3 DNA is TGTGCCAGCAGCTTTATAGCGGGGGGGCCCACAGATACGCAGTATTTT. Translating gives CASSFIAGGPTDTQYF.

This clonotype appeared many times. The conserved phenylalanine or tryptophan is not found at the CDR3 terminus, so this likely reflects a read error. The limits of the CDR3 on the DNA are not certain, so only TCRdb's listed CDR3 is given. The chain is built from TRBV7-3 and TRBJ1-2. The CDR3 region is 9 residues in length, termini included. Per the germline V gene, CDR1 is SGHTA and CDR2 is FQGTGA. This CDR3 reads CASPPGGGL.

This clonotype showed up many times. J is TRBJ1-5 and V is TRBV30, with a possible D match to TRBD1 (5 bases). Germline loops: CDR1 GTSNPN, CDR2 SVGIG (reference sequence). This CDR3 comprises 15 residues. V was shortened by 0 bases and J by 5 bases, with 14 bases between the two germline ends. This CDR3 is CAWSVQAGSYQPQHF. For the CDR3, the DNA is TGTGCCTGGAGTGTACAGGCAGGCAGCTATCAGCCCCAGCATTTT.

There are many counts of this clonotype. The chain links TRBV7-9 to TRBJ2-1, with 9 positions matching TRBD2. J gave up 2 bases and V 0 bases, and 2 bases lay outside the gene matches. This CDR3 is 16 amino acids long. Germline V gene sequence: CDR1 SEHNR, CDR2 FQNEAQ (reference sequence). Written as DNA, the CDR3 is TGTGCCAGCAGCTTAGCCCTAGCGGGGACCTACAATGAGCAGTTCTTC. Encoded protein: CASSLALAGTYNEQFF.

This clonotype was found many times. This chain connects TRBV5-1 to TRBJ1-1, with D tentatively TRBD1 (6 bases). V lost 5 bases to trimming and J lost 8 bases, with 16 bases between them. CDR1 SGHRS and CDR2 YFSETQ come from the germline V gene. This CDR3 has 13 residues. The chain's CDR3 is CASRIGTPSEAFF. The CDR3 nucleotides read TGCGCCAGCAGAATCGGGACACCCTCCGAAGCTTTCTTT.

This clonotype came up many times. The chain couples TRBV27 to TRBJ1-1; D possibly corresponds to TRBD1 (5 bases). The CDR3 sequence is 14 residues long. Between the trimmed V and J ends, which lost 7 bases and 0 bases, there was a span of 12 bases. Per germline, CDR1 MNHEY and CDR2 SMNVEV (reference sequence). In DNA form, the CDR3 reads TGTGCCAGCAACGGGGGACTGATGAACACTGAAGCTTTCTTT. Its translation is CASNGGLMNTEAFF.